The 15 T cell receptor beta chains below were found in one sample sequenced in a study of blood T cell repertoires in COVID-19. The protocol was immunoSEQ multiplex PCR, while the TCRdb copy is restricted to in-frame clones and leaves out a portion. In the table there are approximately 170,000 clones, under 90% of which are singletons. Specimen: peripheral blood. These receptors all stem from a woman in her 70s with COVID-19, enrolled during active disease.

The chain carries TRBV5-4 and TRBJ1-2; a weak D match, TRBD1 (6 bases). The CDR3 contains 14 residues. The V gene's germline CDR1 is SGHNT and CDR2 YYREEE (reference sequence). V shed 2 bases and J shed 2 bases, with 10 bases lying between them. The CDR3 protein is CASSLQGHNYGYTF. The CDR3 nucleotides read TGTGCCAGCAGCTTACAGGGACACAACTATGGCTACACCTTC.

This clone has just one count. The chain joins TRBV7-2 to TRBJ2-1; D may be TRBD1 (6 bases). V was shortened by 5 bases and J by 6 bases, with 20 bases between the two germline ends. The CDR3 loop spans 16 amino acids. Germline V lookup: CDR1 SGHTA, CDR2 FQGNSA. The CDR3 sequence is CASSQHTGQASNEQFF. CDR3 coding DNA: TGTGCCAGCAGCCAACATACGGGACAAGCTTCCAATGAGCAGTTCTTC.

V is TRBV5-3 and J is TRBJ2-1, with TRBD2 matching over 8 bases. TRBV5-3 is treated as an ORF (open reading frame) with a function not yet certain. The CDR3 is 15 residues long. The CDR3 reads CVLWKSGGHGAEQFF. In DNA form, the CDR3 reads TGTGTCCTGTGGAAGAGCGGGGGCCACGGGGCTGAGCAGTTCTTC.

This sequence joins TRBV7-2 and TRBJ2-1, with 13 bases lining up with TRBD2. The CDR3 is 17 residues long. Germline V gives CDR1 SGHTA, CDR2 FQGNSA. Unmatched junction bases numbered 11, after V lost 5 bases and J lost 7 bases. CDR3 sequence (DNA): TGTGCCAGCAGCGATCGCCGGACTAGCGGGAGTGCTAATGAGCAGTTCTTC. Its protein product is CASSDRRTSGSANEQFF.

This clone was picked up one time. The V call is TRBV10-3, the J call TRBJ2-4; D is possibly TRBD2 (5 bases). In germline, CDR1 is ENHRY, CDR2 SYGVKD. The CDR3 is 13 residues long. The germline V and J ends were trimmed by 4 bases and 9 bases, with 13 bases remaining between them. The CDR3 reads CAISGPERGIQYF. As DNA, the CDR3 is TGTGCCATCAGTGGACCAGAACGGGGCATTCAGTACTTC.

This rearrangement joins TRBV27 to TRBJ1-6, with D tentatively TRBD1 (6 bases). This CDR3 has 15 residues. CDR1 is MNHEY and CDR2 is SMNVEV in the germline V gene (reference sequence). V was clipped by 5 bases and J by 6 bases, with 14 bases between them. In DNA, the CDR3 is TGTGCCAGCAGTCCAGGGGCCTCCATTAATTCACCCCTCCACTTT. Amino acids: CASSPGASINSPLHF.

V is TRBV7-2 and J is TRBJ2-3, with a possible D match to TRBD2 (6 bases). Germline loops: CDR1 SGHTA, CDR2 FQGNSA. V was pared by 4 bases and J by 1 base, with 12 bases between. This CDR3 contains 15 residues. For the CDR3, the DNA is TGTGCCAGCAGCTCCTCGGGGGTACGCACAGATACGCAGTATTTT. Residues: CASSSSGVRTDTQYF. The variable domain in full, completed from reference TRBV7-2 and TRBJ2-3, reads GAGVSQSPSNKVTEKGKDVELRCDPISGHTALYWYRQSLGQGLEFLIYFQGNSAPDKSGLPSDRFSAERTGGSVSTLTIQRTQQEDSAVYLCASSSSGVRTDTQYFGPGTRLTVL.

In its sample, this clone was seen a few times. V is TRBV3-1 (or the pseudogene TRBV3-2) and J is TRBJ2-2; perhaps TRBD2 as D (7 bases). The germline gives CDR1 LGHDT, CDR2 YNNKEL (reference sequence). The CDR3 covers 14 residues. V dropped 7 bases and J dropped 5 bases, with 14 bases sitting between them. CDR3 nucleotide sequence: TGTGCCAGCAACTCGGGGGGCCGTACCGGGGAGCTGTTTTTT. Protein: CASNSGGRTGELFF.

The chain employs TRBV13 and TRBJ2-5, with 7 bases identical to TRBD1. With 0 bases clipped from V and 6 bases from J, the junction kept 4 bases outside the gene matches. The CDR3 extends over 14 amino acids. From germline, CDR1 is PRHDT and CDR2 FYEKMQ (reference sequence). In DNA, the CDR3 is TGTGCCAGCAGCTTAGGAGGGGGCGAGCAGACCCAGTACTTC. Protein: CASSLGGGEQTQYF.

The chain joins TRBV21-1 to TRBJ2-3; TRBD1 reflects the table's D call only, with no check against the DNA. TRBV21-1 is reported as a pseudogene. The CDR3 totals 12 residues. The CDR3 sequence: CATGTGKDTQYF. The CDR3 DNA is TGTGCCACCGGGACAGGCAAAGATACGCAGTATTTT.

Here the CDR3 reads CASGATVSGANVLTF. CDR3 bases: TGTGCTAGTGGTGCGACAGTCTCTGGGGCCAACGTCCTGACTTTC. The chain links TRBV12-5 to TRBJ2-6; possible D gene TRBD1, 5 bases. The CDR3 is 15 amino acids. Germline CDR1 reads LGHNT; CDR2 reads FRNRAP. The germline V and J ends were trimmed by 5 bases and 0 bases, with 8 bases remaining between them.

The rearrangement joins TRBV7-3 to TRBJ2-1; 7 bases are shared with TRBD2. Germline lookup yields CDR1 SGHTA and CDR2 FQGTGA. V dropped 5 bases and J dropped 6; count of bases not matched to a gene: 7. CDR3 length: 14 amino acids. DNA for the CDR3: TGTGCCAGCAGCCCCCGGGCTAGCGGCAATGAGCAGTTCTTC. As protein: CASSPRASGNEQFF.

This clone was seen only a few times. The chain is built from TRBV7-2 and TRBJ1-1, with D hard to call. V was pared by 4 bases and J by 3 bases, with 9 bases between. This CDR3 is built from 13 residues. Germline assignment: CDR1 SGHTA and CDR2 FQGNSA. The CDR3 region has the DNA TGTGCCAGCAGCTCCGAGGGAGACACTGAAGCTTTCTTT. Protein product: CASSSEGDTEAFF.

CDR3 DNA: TGTGCCTGGAGTTCCGACAGGGGGCAACAGCCCCAGCATTTT. This codes for CAWSSDRGQQPQHF. The chain uses TRBV30 and TRBJ1-5, with 10 bases identical to TRBD1. J gave up 7 bases and V 2 bases, and 5 bases lay outside the gene matches. From germline, CDR1 is GTSNPN and CDR2 SVGIG (reference sequence). CDR3 length equals 14 residues.

The chain employs TRBV19 and TRBJ2-1; TRBD1 agrees at 11 bases. The CDR3 consists of 15 residues. CDR1 LNHDA and CDR2 SQIVND come from the germline V gene (reference sequence). Germline trimming cut 2 bases from V and 6 bases from J; bases unmatched to any gene: 3. The CDR3 protein is CASSIRGTGGNEQFF. CDR3 in DNA: TGTGCCAGTAGTATACGGGGGACAGGGGGCAATGAGCAGTTCTTC.